This TCR beta chain was documented in a study of control samples from healthy donors and cancer patients. The method was immunoSEQ multiplex PCR; TCRdb's version includes in-frame clones alone and lacks a portion of them. Counted here are 150,000 to 200,000 clones, approximately 94% occurring once; the ten biggest clones make up about 14%. Germline trimming cut 1 base from V and 8 bases from J; bases unmatched to any gene: 4. Germline CDR1 is LNHDA and CDR2 is SQIVND (reference sequence). The CDR3 has 15 amino acids. This sequence was found in a man between 60 and 75 years old with colorectal cancer. This chain uses TRBV19 with TRBJ1-4; 10 positions agree with TRBD1. Sequencing input: PBMCs. This CDR3 is CASSIAGTGDEKLFF. The CDR3 DNA reads as TGTGCCAGTAGTATAGCCGGGACAGGGGACGAAAAACTGTTTTTT.